The clone carrying this T cell receptor (beta chain) came up a few times. The data are from a study of blood T cell repertoires in COVID-19. CDR1 and CDR2 (germline): MNHEY, SVGEGT. The J segment lost 7 bases and the V segment lost 2 bases, leaving 14 bases of the junction unmatched. This CDR3 has 17 amino acids. Clinical history as reported by participants underpinned cohort assignment. Clones were read by immunoSEQ multiplex PCR, and TCRdb kept only the in-frame ones, dropping some. This sample has 250,000 to 400,000 clones, with under 95% found just once. The sample taken for sequencing was PBMCs or T cells enriched from blood (not recorded which). The source of this sequence is a man aged 60 to 75 who had recovered from COVID-19. The V call is TRBV6-2 or TRBV6-3, the J call TRBJ1-5, with 7 bases aligning to TRBD1. The CDR3 nucleotides are TGTGCCAGCAGTTACCGGGGACAGCTAGGGCTAGGACAGCCCCAGCATTTT. Residues: CASSYRGQLGLGQPQHF.